These 22 T cell receptor beta chains were all obtained from the same sample, sequenced in a study of breast tumors, draining lymph nodes, adjacent tissues. MiXCR was run by TCRdb on the multiplex PCR reads, yielding one entry per CDR3 protein. There are some 100,000 distinct CDR3 sequences in the sample; 21% occur only once, and roughly 1.2% lies in the top ten. Samples came from axillary lymph nodes draining the breast cancer. Sequenced input: axillary lymph node tissue. The receptor set was obtained from a female donor with breast cancer. Some clones in this sample may be carry-over from other donors' samples.

This chain joins TRBV7-9 and TRBJ2-3; D is perhaps TRBD2 (5 bases). The CDR3 has 15 residues. The ends were cut back, 6 bases at V and 0 bases at J, with 13 bases in the middle. The V gene's germline CDR1 is SEHNR and CDR2 FQNEAQ (reference sequence). CDR3 DNA: TGTGCCAGCAGTCCCGGACTGGAAAGCACAGATACGCAGTATTTT. As protein: CASSPGLESTDTQYF.

This clonotype was recorded many times. The chain is built from TRBV14 and TRBJ2-3; D unclear. The germline V and J ends were trimmed by 0 bases and 5 bases, with 21 bases remaining between them. This CDR3 comprises 18 residues. Germline values: CDR1 SGHDN, CDR2 FVKESK. The chain's CDR3 is CASSQDRLRLGLGDTQYF. The CDR3 DNA sequence: TGTGCCAGCAGCCAAGATCGTCTTCGGTTGGGTTTAGGAGATACGCAGTATTTT.

The V call is TRBV9, the J call TRBJ1-1; TRBD1 aligns across 7 bases. Germline-derived CDR1 and CDR2 are SGDLS and YYNGEE. V gave up 3 bases and J gave up 1 base; unmatched junction bases: 15. The CDR3 is made up of 18 amino acids. The CDR3 DNA follows: TGTGCCAGCAGCGCTGCGGAGGGGGCGAGAGAAACGAACACTGAAGCTTTCTTT. Translating gives CASSAAEGARETNTEAFF.

At least ten counts were recorded for this clonotype. The J gene is TRBJ1-6, the V gene TRBV7-9; tentative D call: TRBD1 (6 bases). Trimming pared 1 base from V and 7 bases from J, leaving 11 bases between. This CDR3 is built from 15 residues. Looked up from germline, CDR1 is SEHNR and CDR2 is FQNEAQ (reference sequence). This CDR3 is CASSLEARGNSPLHF. The CDR3 DNA follows: TGTGCCAGCAGCTTAGAGGCCAGGGGAAATTCACCCCTCCACTTT.

This clonotype occurred many times. V usage is TRBV20-1 and J usage is TRBJ1-2; D perhaps matches TRBD1 (6 bases). Germline V lookup: CDR1 DFQATT, CDR2 SNEGSKA (reference sequence). V dropped 3 bases and J dropped 5 bases, with 13 bases sitting between them. The CDR3 consists of 13 residues. In DNA form, the CDR3 reads TGCAGTGCTAGGCCGGGGGGCGCTTATGGCTACACCTTC. It codes for CSARPGGAYGYTF.

This clonotype was detected many times. The chain carries TRBV7-9 and TRBJ2-2; D uncertain. The CDR3 is 13 residues long. Germline V gene sequence: CDR1 SEHNR, CDR2 FQNEAQ (reference sequence). The V gene lost 1 base and the J gene lost 6 bases, with 6 bases spanning the gap. CDR3 protein: CASSLEAAGELFF. CDR3 nucleotides: TGTGCCAGCAGCTTAGAGGCGGCCGGGGAGCTGTTTTTT.

J is TRBJ2-3 and V is TRBV27; D may match TRBD1 or TRBD2 (5 bases each). Trimming removed 3 bases at V and 7 bases at J, with 14 bases between. This CDR3 has 14 amino acids. Germline V CDR1 and CDR2: MNHEY, SMNVEV (reference sequence). Here the CDR3 reads CASSFNGWGNTQYF. DNA of the CDR3: TGTGCCAGCAGTTTCAACGGGTGGGGGAATACGCAGTATTTT.

Concerning this clonotype itself: A clone one base away is much larger, so this may be a read error. The V and J genes are TRBV6-1 and TRBJ2-7, with a tentative D call TRBD1 (5 bases). There are 16 residues in the CDR3. Germline V gene data show CDR1 as MNHNS and CDR2 as SASEGT. V was shortened by 5 bases and J by 6 bases, with 23 bases between the two germline ends. CDR3 coding DNA: TGTGCCAGCAGTCCCCCCGGCAGCAGGGCCACCTGCGAGCAGTACTTC. Encoded protein: CASSPPGSRATCEQYF.

This clonotype was counted many times. The chain recombines TRBV29-1 with TRBJ1-2, with D tentatively TRBD1 (6 bases). The germline gives CDR1 SQVTM, CDR2 ANQGSEA. The CDR3 loop spans 10 amino acids. The V gene lost 5 bases and the J gene lost 5 bases, with 6 bases spanning the gap. Here the CDR3 reads CSVTGYGYTF. As DNA, the CDR3 is TGCAGCGTTACAGGGTATGGCTACACCTTC.

In its sample, this clonotype was seen many times. This chain connects TRBV20-1 to TRBJ1-2, with D perhaps matching TRBD1 (5 bases). CDR1 DFQATT and CDR2 SNEGSKA come from the germline V gene (reference sequence). The V gene lost 5 bases and the J gene lost 5 bases, with 12 bases spanning the gap. The CDR3 is 12 residues long. The CDR3 is CSAPGTGYGYTF. For the CDR3, the DNA is TGCAGTGCTCCCGGGACGGGTTATGGCTACACCTTC.

This clonotype has at least ten counts. This chain connects TRBV20-1 to TRBJ2-3, with D maybe TRBD1 (5 bases). V was shortened by 4 bases and J by 4 bases, with 24 bases between the two germline ends. The CDR3 is made up of 17 amino acids. The V gene's germline CDR1 is DFQATT and CDR2 SNEGSKA (reference sequence). The CDR3 region has the DNA TGCAGTGCTAAGCTGCCTCCCAGGGAAGATAGGCCAGATACGCAGTATTTT. Amino acid sequence: CSAKLPPREDRPDTQYF.

This clonotype appeared a few times. A much more abundant neighbour one base away suggests this may be a read error. V gene TRBV5-6 combines with J gene TRBJ1-6, with 10 bases lining up with TRBD1. The germline V gene has CDR1 SGHDT and CDR2 YYEEEE. This CDR3 comprises 16 residues. DNA of the CDR3: TGTGCCAGCGGCTTGAGGGACAGGGGATTCGAGTCACCCCTCCACTTT. Residues: CASGLRDRGFESPLHF.

This clonotype turned up a few times. The genes are TRBV5-6 and TRBJ1-4; D is unresolved. This CDR3 spans 14 amino acids. Trimming shortened V by 4 bases and J by 8 bases, and 15 bases separated the two germline ends. Germline lookup yields CDR1 SGHDT and CDR2 YYEEEE. The DNA for the CDR3 is TGTGCCAGCAGCCCGGGCCCAGGCGAAGAAAAACTGTTTTTT. It specifies CASSPGPGEEKLFF.

This clonotype came up many times. The J gene is TRBJ2-1, the V gene TRBV4-1; D is possibly TRBD1 (6 bases). Germline-derived CDR1 and CDR2 are MGHRA and YSYEKL. Trimming pared 7 bases from V and 7 bases from J, leaving 14 bases between. The CDR3 has 13 residues. The CDR3 here is CASNEGVGNEQFF. In nucleotides, the CDR3 is TGCGCCAGCAATGAGGGGGTGGGGAATGAGCAGTTCTTC.

The chain recombines TRBV27 with TRBJ1-1; tentatively, D is TRBD1 (5 bases). The V end lost 8 bases, the J end lost 2 bases, and 12 bases lay between the germline ends. Germline V gene sequence: CDR1 MNHEY, CDR2 SMNVEV (reference sequence). The CDR3 is 13 residues long. The CDR3 here is CASQLTGNTEAFF. Here the CDR3 DNA reads TGTGCCAGCCAACTTACAGGTAACACTGAAGCTTTCTTT.

This clonotype was seen repeatedly, ten times or more. This chain connects TRBV12-3 or TRBV12-4 to TRBJ1-6, with 9 bases matching TRBD1. This CDR3 comprises 15 residues. The V and J ends lost 7 bases and 8 bases, in that order; junction bases with no gene match: 9. In DNA form, the CDR3 reads TGTGCCAGCACCTCGACAGGGGGGGGCTATTCACCCCTCCACTTT. Amino acid sequence: CASTSTGGGYSPLHF.

This clonotype was recorded many times. This chain uses TRBV9 with TRBJ2-7; no clear D gene. V gave up 2 bases and J gave up 6 bases, with 9 bases separating them. This CDR3 spans 12 amino acids. Germline V CDR1 and CDR2: SGDLS, YYNGEE. The CDR3 sequence is CASSVAMGEQYF. The CDR3 DNA reads TGTGCCAGCAGCGTTGCAATGGGCGAGCAGTACTTC.

Notes on this clonotype: Germline and junction disagree at one end, which may indicate a read error. The CDR3, as DNA: TGTGCCAGCAGTTTTACTAGCAATCAGCTCCAGCATTTT. Residues: CASSFTSNQLQHF. The chain recombines TRBV6-5 with TRBJ1-5; D gene uncertain. This CDR3 spans 13 amino acids. Germline V gene data show CDR1 as MNHEY and CDR2 as SVGAGI.

This sequence joins TRBV7-9 and TRBJ2-1, with 9 bases matching TRBD2. CDR1 and CDR2 (germline): SEHNR, FQNEAQ (reference sequence). The CDR3 sequence is 17 residues long. Trimming took 5 bases from V and 6 from J; bases not matched to a gene: 14. CDR3 residues: CASSARLAEGPRNEQFF. The DNA for the CDR3 is TGTGCCAGCAGCGCACGACTAGCGGAAGGGCCCCGCAATGAGCAGTTCTTC.

Only a few counts were recorded for this clonotype. The CDR3 loop reads CASSRTRDNKNIQYF. CDR3 coding DNA: TGTGCCAGCAGCCGGACCCGGGACAATAAAAACATTCAGTACTTC. The genes are TRBV2 and TRBJ2-4; tentatively, D is TRBD1 (6 bases). The CDR3 has 15 amino acids. The V gene lost 6 bases and the J gene lost 4 bases, with 16 bases spanning the gap. The germline gives CDR1 SNHLY, CDR2 FYNNEI.

This clonotype appeared once. A much larger clone sits a single nucleotide away, making a read error possible. The V call is TRBV7-8, the J call TRBJ2-1, with TRBD1 matching 9 bases. The CDR3 runs to 16 residues. Per germline, CDR1 SGHVS and CDR2 FQNEAQ. The CDR3 region is CASSFTQGQGLHEQSF. The CDR3 DNA reads as TGTGCCAGCAGCTTCACCCAGGGACAGGGTTTGCATGAGCAGTCCTTC.

This clonotype was observed many times. The chain combines TRBV20-1 with TRBJ2-7; 10 bases agree with TRBD1. The CDR3 loop spans 15 amino acids. The germline gives CDR1 DFQATT, CDR2 SNEGSKA (reference sequence). Trimming cost V 0 bases and J 1 base; bases outside gene matches: 3. The CDR3 DNA sequence: TGCAGTGCTAGAGATGGGGACAGGGGATCCTACGAGCAGTACTTC. Translating gives CSARDGDRGSYEQYF.